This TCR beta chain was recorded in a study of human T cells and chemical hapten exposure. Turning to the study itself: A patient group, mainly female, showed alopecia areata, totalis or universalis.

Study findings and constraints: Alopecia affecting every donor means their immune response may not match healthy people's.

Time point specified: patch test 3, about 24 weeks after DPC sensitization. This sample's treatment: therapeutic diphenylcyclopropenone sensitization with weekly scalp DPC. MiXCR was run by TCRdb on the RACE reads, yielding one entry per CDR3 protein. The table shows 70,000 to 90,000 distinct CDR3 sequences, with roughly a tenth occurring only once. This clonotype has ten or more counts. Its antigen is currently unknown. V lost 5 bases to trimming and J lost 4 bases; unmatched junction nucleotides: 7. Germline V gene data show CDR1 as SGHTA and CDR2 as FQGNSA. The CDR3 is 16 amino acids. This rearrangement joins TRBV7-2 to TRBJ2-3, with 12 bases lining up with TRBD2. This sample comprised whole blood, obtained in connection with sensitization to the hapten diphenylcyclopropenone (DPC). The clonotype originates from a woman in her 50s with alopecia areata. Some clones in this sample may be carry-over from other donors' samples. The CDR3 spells CASSLLLAGGPDTQYF. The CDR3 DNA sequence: TGTGCCAGCAGCCTTCTACTAGCGGGAGGACCAGATACGCAGTATTTT.